This TCR beta chain was sequenced in a study of Ad26.COV2.S vaccination and SARS-CoV-2 variants. Study-level findings and limits: Recipients of either vaccine or placebo displayed similar breadth of non-spike TCRs. Vaccine recipients surpassed placebo recipients in spike-specific TCR breadth.

With regard to this clone: What it binds is not known.

The germline gives CDR1 LNHDA, CDR2 SQIVND (reference sequence). The V segment lost 3 bases and the J segment 7 bases; nucleotides outside the gene matches: 15. The CDR3 runs 17 residues. The treatment is: some 20 received Ad26.COV2.S at low or high dose, single or two shots; five or six received placebo; per-sample allocation not given. It was on day 63 after the first vaccine or placebo injection that samples were taken. Vaccination employed an Ad26 vector expressing the Wuhan-strain SARS-CoV-2 spike. Sequencing used immunoSEQ multiplex PCR; TCRdb keeps in-frame clones, though not all of them. This sample has fewer than 400,000 clones, with approximately 90% found just once.

This receptor was obtained from a person between 18 and 60 years old who received the Ad26.COV2.S COVID-19 vaccine or a placebo. The material sequenced was peripheral blood, taken in a trial of Ad26.COV2.S vaccine versus placebo. The J gene is TRBJ1-2, the V gene TRBV19; 9 bases agree with TRBD1. For the CDR3, the DNA is TGTGCCAGTAGTATTTCGGGACAGGGTACGAGTGTCGGTGGCTACACCTTC. It codes for CASSISGQGTSVGGYTF.